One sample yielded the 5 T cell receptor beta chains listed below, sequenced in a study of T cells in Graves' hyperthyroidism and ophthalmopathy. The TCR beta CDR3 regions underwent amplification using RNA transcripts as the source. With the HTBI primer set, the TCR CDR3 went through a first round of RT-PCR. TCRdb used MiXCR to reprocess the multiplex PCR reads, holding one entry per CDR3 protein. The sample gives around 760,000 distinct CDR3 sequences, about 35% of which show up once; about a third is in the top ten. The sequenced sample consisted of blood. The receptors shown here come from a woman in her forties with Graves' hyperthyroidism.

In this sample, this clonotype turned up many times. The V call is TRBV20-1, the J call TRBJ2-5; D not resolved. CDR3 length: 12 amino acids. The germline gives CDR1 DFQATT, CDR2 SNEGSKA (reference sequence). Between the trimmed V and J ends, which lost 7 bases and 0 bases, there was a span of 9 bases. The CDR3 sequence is CSVSLHQETQYF. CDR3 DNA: TGCAGTGTCTCCCTGCACCAAGAGACCCAGTACTTC.

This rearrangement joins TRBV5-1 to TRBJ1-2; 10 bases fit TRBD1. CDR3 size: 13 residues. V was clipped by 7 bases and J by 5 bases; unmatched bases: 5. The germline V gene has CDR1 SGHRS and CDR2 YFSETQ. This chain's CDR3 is CASARDRGYGYTF. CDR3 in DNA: TGCGCCAGCGCTCGGGACAGGGGTTATGGCTACACCTTC.

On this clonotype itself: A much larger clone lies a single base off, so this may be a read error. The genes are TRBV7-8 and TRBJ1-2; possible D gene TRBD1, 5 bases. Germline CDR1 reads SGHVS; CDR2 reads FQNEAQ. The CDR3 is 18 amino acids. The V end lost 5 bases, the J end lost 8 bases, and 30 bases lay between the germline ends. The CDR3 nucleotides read TGTGCCAGCAGCCCCGGTGGGGAACAGGTCGTGGTTGTAGGCGGCTACACCTTC. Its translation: CASSPGGEQVVVVGGYTF.

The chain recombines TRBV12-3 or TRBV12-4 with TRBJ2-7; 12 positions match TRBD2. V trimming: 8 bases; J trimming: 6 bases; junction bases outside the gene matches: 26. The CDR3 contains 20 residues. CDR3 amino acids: CASQRRTGTSGWALLSEQYF. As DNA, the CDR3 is TGTGCCAGCCAACGCCGGACAGGGACTAGCGGGTGGGCTCTTTTGAGCGAGCAGTACTTC.

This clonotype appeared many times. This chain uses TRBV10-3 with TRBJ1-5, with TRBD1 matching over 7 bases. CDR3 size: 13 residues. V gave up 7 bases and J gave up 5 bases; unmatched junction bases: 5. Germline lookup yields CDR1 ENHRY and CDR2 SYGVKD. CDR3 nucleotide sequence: TGTGCCATCAATGACAGGGTAGATCAGCCCCAGCATTTT. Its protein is CAINDRVDQPQHF.